This T cell receptor (beta chain) was obtained from a study of blood T cell repertoires in COVID-19. Study-level information: There were acute and convalescent COVID-19 samples, and they came from the United States, Italy and Spain. The cDNA or gDNA used as material had been derived from T cells, B-cell-depleted T cells, or PBMCs.

This clone has just one count. As processed by the authors: Quantification of nucleated cells was approximated via reference gene primer amplification. This table comes from immunoSEQ multiplex PCR, and its TCRdb copy is limited to in-frame clones, with some not included. Clonal size and the V and J genes are those of that table, whereas D and trimming came from the DNA. The sample comprises more than 200,000 clones, roughly nine tenths of which are singletons, and under 2% rests with the top ten. Germline V gene data show CDR1 as SGHRS and CDR2 as YFSETQ. Trimming stripped 3 bases from V and 5 bases from J, with 17 bases between. This CDR3 has 16 residues.

The sample taken for sequencing was peripheral blood. This sequence was found in a man in his 70s with acute or convalescent COVID-19. This rearrangement joins TRBV5-1 to TRBJ1-4; unclear D gene. Here the CDR3 DNA reads TGCGCCAGCAGCTCCCAGGACCCCGGCGGGAATGAAAAACTGTTTTTT. Its protein product is CASSSQDPGGNEKLFF.